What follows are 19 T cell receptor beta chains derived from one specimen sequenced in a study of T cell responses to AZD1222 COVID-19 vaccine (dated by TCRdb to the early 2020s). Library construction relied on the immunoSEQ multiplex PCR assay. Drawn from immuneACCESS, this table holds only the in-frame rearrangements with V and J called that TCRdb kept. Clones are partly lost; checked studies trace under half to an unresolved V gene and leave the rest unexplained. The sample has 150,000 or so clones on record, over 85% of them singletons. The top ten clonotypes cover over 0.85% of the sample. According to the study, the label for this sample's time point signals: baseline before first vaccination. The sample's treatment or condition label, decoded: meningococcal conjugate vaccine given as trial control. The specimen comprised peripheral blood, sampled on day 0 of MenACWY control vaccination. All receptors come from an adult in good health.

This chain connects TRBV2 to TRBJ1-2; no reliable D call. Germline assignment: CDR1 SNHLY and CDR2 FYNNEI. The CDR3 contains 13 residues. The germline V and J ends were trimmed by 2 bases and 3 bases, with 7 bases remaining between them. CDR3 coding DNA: TGTGCCAGCAGTGAAAACACTGACTATGGCTACACCTTC. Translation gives CASSENTDYGYTF.

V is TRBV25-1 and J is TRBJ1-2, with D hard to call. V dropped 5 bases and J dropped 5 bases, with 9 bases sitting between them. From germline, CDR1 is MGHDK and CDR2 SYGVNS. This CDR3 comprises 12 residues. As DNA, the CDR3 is TGTGCCAGCAGTTCCAACTTTTATGGCTACACCTTC. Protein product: CASSSNFYGYTF.

The CDR3 reads CASSYGSYGYTF. The CDR3 nucleotides read TGTGCCAGCAGTTACGGGTCCTATGGCTACACCTTC. This chain links TRBV6-2 or TRBV6-3 with TRBJ1-2; no firm D call. Trimming removed 2 bases at V and 4 bases at J, with 5 bases between. Germline V lookup: CDR1 MNHEY, CDR2 SVGEGT. This CDR3 comprises 12 residues.

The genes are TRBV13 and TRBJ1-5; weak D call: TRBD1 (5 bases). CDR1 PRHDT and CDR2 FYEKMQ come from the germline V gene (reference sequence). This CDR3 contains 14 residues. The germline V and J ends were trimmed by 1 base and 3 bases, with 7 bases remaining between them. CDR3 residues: CASSLAGLNQPQHF. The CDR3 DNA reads TGTGCCAGCAGCTTAGCAGGGCTCAATCAGCCCCAGCATTTT.

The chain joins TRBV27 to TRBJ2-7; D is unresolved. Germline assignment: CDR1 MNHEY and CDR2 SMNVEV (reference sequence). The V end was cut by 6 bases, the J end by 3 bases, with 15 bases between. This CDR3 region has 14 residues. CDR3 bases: TGTGCCAGCAGGGGTCTTGCAGACAACTACGAGCAGTACTTC. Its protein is CASRGLADNYEQYF.

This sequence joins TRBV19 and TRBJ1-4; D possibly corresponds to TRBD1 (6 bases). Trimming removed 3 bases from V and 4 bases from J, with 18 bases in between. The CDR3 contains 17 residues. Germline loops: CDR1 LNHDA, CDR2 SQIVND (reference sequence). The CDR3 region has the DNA TGTGCCAGTAGTATCGGCTCCTCCGGGACAAGTAATGAAAAACTGTTTTTT. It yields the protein CASSIGSSGTSNEKLFF.

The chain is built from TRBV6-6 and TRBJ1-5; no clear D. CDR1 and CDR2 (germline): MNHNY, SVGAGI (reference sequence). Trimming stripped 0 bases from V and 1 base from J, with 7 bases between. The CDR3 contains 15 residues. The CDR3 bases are TGTGCCAGCAGTTACTCGAAAAGGAGCAATCAGCCCCAGCATTTT. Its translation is CASSYSKRSNQPQHF.

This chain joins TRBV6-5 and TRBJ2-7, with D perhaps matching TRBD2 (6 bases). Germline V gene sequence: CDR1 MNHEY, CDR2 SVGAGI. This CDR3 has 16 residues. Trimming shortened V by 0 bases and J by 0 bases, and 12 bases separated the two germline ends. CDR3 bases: TGTGCCAGCAGTTACTCGCTAGGACTACGCTCCTACGAGCAGTACTTC. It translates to CASSYSLGLRSYEQYF.

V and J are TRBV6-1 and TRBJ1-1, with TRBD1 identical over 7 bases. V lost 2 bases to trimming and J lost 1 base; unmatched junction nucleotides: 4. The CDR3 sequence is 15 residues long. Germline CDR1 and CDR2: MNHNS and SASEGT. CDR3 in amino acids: CASSETGVANTEAFF. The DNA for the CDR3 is TGTGCCAGCAGTGAAACAGGGGTGGCGAACACTGAAGCTTTCTTT.

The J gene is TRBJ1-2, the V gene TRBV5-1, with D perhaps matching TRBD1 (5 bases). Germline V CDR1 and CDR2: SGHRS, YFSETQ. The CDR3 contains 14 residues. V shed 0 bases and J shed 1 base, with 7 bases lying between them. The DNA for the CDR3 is TGCGCCAGCAGCTTGGTTCAGGGTAACTATGGCTACACCTTC. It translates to CASSLVQGNYGYTF.

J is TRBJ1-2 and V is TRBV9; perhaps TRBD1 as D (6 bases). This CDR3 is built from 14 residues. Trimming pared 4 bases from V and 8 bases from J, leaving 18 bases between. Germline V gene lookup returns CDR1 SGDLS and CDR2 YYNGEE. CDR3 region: CASSSLGGAGGYTF. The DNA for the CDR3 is TGTGCCAGCAGCTCCCTTGGGGGGGCCGGGGGCTACACCTTC.

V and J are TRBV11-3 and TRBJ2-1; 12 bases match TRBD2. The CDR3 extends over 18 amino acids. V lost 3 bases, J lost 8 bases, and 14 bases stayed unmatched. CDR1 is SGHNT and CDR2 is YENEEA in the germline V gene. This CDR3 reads CASSFSTSGRPFVDEQFF. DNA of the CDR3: TGTGCCAGCAGCTTTTCGACTAGCGGGAGACCCTTTGTGGATGAGCAGTTCTTC.

The CDR3, as DNA: TGTGCCAGCAGTCCTCCAGGGAAAGCTAACTATGGCTACACCTTC. This sequence encodes CASSPPGKANYGYTF. The rearrangement joins TRBV28 to TRBJ1-2; perhaps TRBD1 as D (5 bases). Germline CDR1 reads MDHEN; CDR2 reads SYDVKM. The CDR3 runs to 15 residues. V gave up 5 bases and J gave up 0 bases, with 13 bases separating them.

The CDR3: CASSPTGDNNSPLHF. The DNA of the CDR3 is TGTGCCAGCAGCCCAACAGGGGACAATAATTCACCCCTCCACTTT. The chain uses TRBV6-5 and TRBJ1-6, with 7 bases matching TRBD1. Germline CDR1 reads MNHEY; CDR2 reads SVGAGI. V shed 6 bases, J shed 5 bases, and the junction held 7 bases outside the gene matches. The CDR3 covers 15 residues.

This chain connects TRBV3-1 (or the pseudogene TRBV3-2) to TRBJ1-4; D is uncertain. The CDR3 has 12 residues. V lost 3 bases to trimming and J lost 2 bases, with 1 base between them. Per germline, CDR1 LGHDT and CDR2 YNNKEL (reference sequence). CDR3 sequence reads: CASSHTNEKLFF. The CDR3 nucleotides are TGTGCCAGCAGCCACACTAATGAAAAACTGTTTTTT.

CDR3 protein: CATSRVGRNTGELFF. The CDR3 nucleotides are TGTGCCACCAGCAGAGTCGGGAGGAACACCGGGGAGCTGTTTTTT. The V call is TRBV15, the J call TRBJ2-2, with D possibly matching TRBD2 (6 bases). CDR1 is LNHNV, CDR2 YYDKDF, per germline (reference sequence). This CDR3 is built from 15 residues. The V gene lost 1 base and the J gene lost 1 base, with 7 bases spanning the gap.

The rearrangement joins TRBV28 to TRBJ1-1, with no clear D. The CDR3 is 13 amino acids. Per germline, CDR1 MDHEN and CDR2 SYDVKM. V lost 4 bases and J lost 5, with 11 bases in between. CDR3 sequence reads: CASSSIGRTEAFF. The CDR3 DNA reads TGTGCCAGCAGTTCGATCGGCCGAACTGAAGCTTTCTTT.

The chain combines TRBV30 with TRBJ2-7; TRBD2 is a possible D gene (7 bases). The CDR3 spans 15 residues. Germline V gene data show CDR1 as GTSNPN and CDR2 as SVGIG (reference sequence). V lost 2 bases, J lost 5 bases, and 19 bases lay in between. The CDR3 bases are TGTGCCTGGAGTAGGGGGGGGAGGTTCGTGGACGAGCAGTACTTC. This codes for CAWSRGGRFVDEQYF.

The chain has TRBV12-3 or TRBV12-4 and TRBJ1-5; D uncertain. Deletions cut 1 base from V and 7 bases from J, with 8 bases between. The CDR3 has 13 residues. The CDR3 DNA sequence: TGTGCCAGCAGTTTAGGCGGGCACCAGCCCCAGCATTTT. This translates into CASSLGGHQPQHF.